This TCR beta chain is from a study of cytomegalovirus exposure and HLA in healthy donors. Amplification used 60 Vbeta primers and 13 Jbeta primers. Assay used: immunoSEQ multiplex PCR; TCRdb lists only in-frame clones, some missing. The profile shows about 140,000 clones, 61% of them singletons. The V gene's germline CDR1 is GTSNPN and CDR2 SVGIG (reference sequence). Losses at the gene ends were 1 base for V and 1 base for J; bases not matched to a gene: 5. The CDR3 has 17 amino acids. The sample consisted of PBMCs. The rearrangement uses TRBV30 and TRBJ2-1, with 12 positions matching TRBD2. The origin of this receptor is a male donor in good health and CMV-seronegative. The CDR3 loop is CAWSALGLAGSYNEQFF. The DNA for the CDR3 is TGTGCCTGGAGTGCCCTAGGACTAGCGGGGTCCTACAATGAGCAGTTCTTC.